These 6 T cell receptor beta chains were all obtained from the same sample, sequenced in a study of blood T cells in healthy people across ages. A second PCR of 7 to 11 cycles used a sample-barcoded 5' primer and a J-beta primer mix. From the 5' RACE reads, TCRdb called clonotypes with MiXCR, one entry per CDR3 protein. The sample records approximately 800,000 distinct CDR3 sequences, 25% being singletons. In addition, the sample was reused for a study of T cells of mothers and their children.

Specimen: blood. The receptors derive from a boy younger than 18 in good health.

This rearrangement joins TRBV28 to TRBJ2-7, with D perhaps TRBD2 (6 bases). Trimming removed 3 bases from V and 1 base from J, with 13 bases in between. The germline gives CDR1 MDHEN, CDR2 SYDVKM. This CDR3 spans 15 amino acids. CDR3 in DNA: TGTGCCAGCAGTTTGCCCTATGGGAGGTCCTACGAGCAGTACTTC. It translates to CASSLPYGRSYEQYF.

The J gene is TRBJ2-1, the V gene TRBV29-1; the D is unclear. The J call may be in error: the DNA end matches TRBJ2-5 better. The CDR3 is 8 amino acids. Germline V gene data show CDR1 as SQVTM and CDR2 as ANQGSEA. The chain's CDR3 is CSVETQYF. For the CDR3, the DNA is TGCAGCGTGGAGACCCAGTACTTC.

V usage is TRBV11-3 and J usage is TRBJ2-5; TRBD2 matches at 7 bases. In germline, CDR1 is SGHNT, CDR2 YENEEA. The trim removed 1 base at V and 1 base at J, leaving 3 bases unmatched. The CDR3 length is 15 residues. CDR3 sequence: CASSLGGGVQETQYF. CDR3 nucleotides: TGTGCCAGCAGCTTAGGCGGGGGAGTCCAAGAGACCCAGTACTTC.

The chain couples TRBV3-1 to TRBJ2-2, with TRBD1 identical over 9 bases. Germline assignment: CDR1 LGHDT and CDR2 YNNKEL (reference sequence). J lost 5 bases, V lost 3 bases, and 4 bases had no gene match. This CDR3 is 15 amino acids long. The CDR3 sequence: CASSQGDRATGELFF. DNA of the CDR3: TGTGCCAGCAGCCAGGGGGACAGGGCAACCGGGGAGCTGTTTTTT. Variable domain in full (rest from reference TRBV3-1 and TRBJ2-2): DTAVSQTPKYLVTQMGNDKSIKCEQNLGHDTMYWYKQDSKKFLKIMFSYNNKELIINETVPNRFSPKSPDKAHLNLHINSLELGDSAVYFCASSQGDRATGELFFGEGSRLTVL.

The CDR3 nucleotides are TGTGCCAGCAGTTTATACCGGGACAACTCCTACGAGCAGTACTTC. It translates to CASSLYRDNSYEQYF. The genes are TRBV28 and TRBJ2-7; the D gene is possibly TRBD1 (6 bases). Germline CDR1 reads MDHEN; CDR2 reads SYDVKM. This CDR3 is built from 15 residues. Trimming removed 1 base from V and 0 bases from J, with 10 bases in between.

This chain connects TRBV6-1 to TRBJ2-7; D is perhaps TRBD1 (5 bases). CDR1 and CDR2 (germline): MNHNS, SASEGT. This CDR3 has 13 amino acids. With 2 bases removed from V and 5 bases from J, the gap between germline ends came to 10 bases. CDR3 in amino acids: CASSERGADEQYF. The CDR3 coding sequence is TGTGCCAGCAGTGAAAGGGGCGCGGACGAGCAGTACTTC.